This T cell receptor (beta chain) was captured in a study of metastatic and nonmetastatic thyroid tumors (dated by TCRdb to about 2020). For context, the study as a whole: For patients with malignant and with benign thyroid disease, the researchers compared repertoires between peripheral blood samples and tumor or nodule tissue samples. The investigation overall reported the following: In both blood and tumor samples, malignant tumors were reported to have significantly higher TCR beta diversity than benign nodules.

Before undergoing thyroid surgery, none of the patients had been given any kind of treatment. The study retrospectively analysed patient clinical samples collected from the early 2010s to the late 2010s using T-cell receptor beta sequencing. The library was made by PCR. TCRdb names Illumina HiSeq 4000 as the instrument used. High-throughput sequencing was used to profile the TCR beta-chain CDR3 region of every patient. The authors processed their data as follows. A classifier to discriminate distant-metastatic papillary thyroid cancer patients was built from CDR3 differences across clinicopathological groups. To measure repertoire diversity the researchers used the Shannon index, while the Morisita-Horn index served to gauge how similar the tumor and blood repertoires were. TCRdb applied fastp at Q25 and MiXCR to the public reads, then kept only in-frame beta chains. V and J calls and clone size were set by TCRdb, not the authors. The sample data list about 27,000 clones, and 15% of these were observed just once. 15% to 19% of the sample rests with the top ten.

For this clone: What this receptor recognizes is not known. Base quality data are lacking; no much larger clone is found one base away.

The source material was blood. This receptor was identified in a male donor with papillary thyroid cancer or a benign thyroid nodule (not recorded which). Some clones in this sample may be carry-over from other donors' samples.

The encoded CDR3 is CASSQQVTGELFF. Here is the DNA: TGTGCCAGCAGTCAACAGGTGACCGGGGAGCTGTTTTTT. The chain uses TRBV6-4 and TRBJ2-2; tentative D gene TRBD1, with 5 bases matching. V is pared back by 5 bases and J by 5 bases, with 9 bases lying between the germline termini. The CDR3 contains 13 residues, cysteine and phenylalanine counted. Only the CDR3 region is kept as DNA, spanning 39 bases read in frame from base 1. The germline V gene provides CDR1 MRHNA and CDR2 SNTAGT.